This T cell receptor (beta chain) was found in a study of OX40 agonist ivuxolimab in advanced cancers. Overall study context: Partial responses were achieved by three patients, of whom one had hepatocellular carcinoma and two had cutaneous melanoma.

As regards this clone: Its matching antigen is unknown.

TCRdb's copy holds only in-frame clones and misses some; the assay was immunoSEQ multiplex PCR. Of about 22,000 clones in the sample, around four fifths were seen once. Per the germline V gene, CDR1 is MNHEY and CDR2 is SVGAGI. Unmatched junction bases numbered 6, after V lost 6 bases and J lost 4 bases. This CDR3 has 13 amino acids. Findings and limits, study-wide: Circulating CD4+ and CD8+ T cells showed clonal expansion by week 6 at 0.1 to 3.0 mg/kg. Expanded clones were, on average, more numerous among CD8+ T cells than CD4+.

Drawing of blood for sampling happened at baseline, at cycle 4 day 1, and at cycle 7 day 1. The rearrangement links TRBV6-5 to TRBJ2-7, with TRBD1 matching over 7 bases. The receptor's source is an adult with an advanced solid tumor such as melanoma, head and neck, liver or kidney cancer. This material consisted of CD4+ or CD8+ T cells sorted from blood, taken in a trial of the OX40 agonist ivuxolimab. The CDR3: CASSSGTDYEQYF. The CDR3 bases are TGTGCCAGCAGCTCCGGGACAGATTACGAGCAGTACTTC.